This TCR beta chain was observed in a study of blood T cells in healthy people across ages (dated by TCRdb to the mid-2010s). Study-level background: In model experiments, template switching captured about one uniquely barcoded TCR beta cDNA molecule for every two T cells. The study measured age-related changes in TCR beta repertoire diversity using deep sequencing normalized with unique cDNA molecular identifiers. Donors were grouped into four age groups: young (average roughly 17 years), middle-aged (less than 40), aged (around 60) and long-lived (less than 85). Donors of different ages were randomly distributed across sequencing lanes to avoid experimental bias. The study analyzed two additional independent replicas of 1 million unique cDNA reads from the same blood draw for two donors, one aged 18 to 30 and one aged 80 or older.

The library was obtained by 5' RACE. The instrument was an Illumina HiSeq 2500. The second PCR ran for roughly 7 to 12 cycles and used a J-beta primer mix along with a sample-barcoded 5' primer. Each TCR beta cDNA molecule received a unique molecular identifier from a template-switch 5' adaptor carrying 12 random nucleotides. Each sample yielded at least 3 million CDR3-containing paired-end reads. First-strand cDNA synthesis was performed from all RNA using the Mint cDNA synthesis kit, with priming by a TRBC-specific oligonucleotide. After uracil-DNA glycosylase treatment, a first 18-cycle PCR used universal primers M1SS and BC2_uni_R on all cDNA. The original methods were these. For normalization, 1 million high-quality reads, each with a distinct molecular identifier, were randomly selected from each sample. Reads sharing molecular identifiers were discarded rather than binned into consensus sequences. MiTCR, set to a Q25 quality threshold and the strictest error-elimination algorithm, was used for CDR3 identification, clonotype clustering and error correction. Lower-bound total TCR beta diversity was estimated with a nonparametric unseen species model using Euler transformation. TCRdb applied fastp at Q25 and MiXCR to the public reads, then kept only in-frame beta chains. Here each entry gathers all rows of one CDR3 protein and keeps the most common genes and DNA. V and J calls and clone size were set by TCRdb, not the authors. A total of 1.5 million to 2 million distinct CDR3 sequences appear in this sample, roughly 32% of them only once. Around 11% of the sample is taken by the ten largest.

Worth noting for this clonotype: The antigen it recognizes is unknown. No base-level quality is on record; no much larger clone is a single base apart.

Paper-wide results and their limitations: As age increased, observed TCR beta diversity per million T cells dropped in a roughly linear way, and a significant reduction was already evident by age 40. Total diversity estimates from one million sequenced T cells were considered lower bounds and underestimates. The long-lived group showed more naive CD4+ T cells, fewer expanded clones and increased TCR diversity than the aged group, suggesting age selection. The CMV infection status of donors was not known, potentially confounding age-related changes in expanded clonotypes. Observed TCR beta diversity correlated strongly with the percentage of naive T cells measured by flow cytometry. Since profiling was done on bulk unsorted PBMCs, naive and antigen-experienced compartments could not be conclusively compared.

CDR1 DFQATT and CDR2 SNEGSKA were looked up in the germline V gene (reference sequence). The V end loses 3 bases and the J end loses 1 base, and a stretch of 6 bases separates them. The cysteine opens and the phenylalanine closes a CDR3 of 12 amino acids. Of the read, only the CDR3 DNA is kept; its 36 bases are in frame from base 1. The donors were roughly 38 Caucasian individuals from Russia, aged 6 to 90 years, who were systemically healthy. Each donor gave roughly 9 milliliters of peripheral blood, drawn into EDTA-treated Vacutainer tubes. Ficoll-Paque density-gradient centrifugation was used to isolate PBMCs, with at least 7 million obtained per sample. Total RNA, at least 6 micrograms per sample, was extracted from PBMCs with Trizol reagent. For every donor, flow cytometry on a PBMC aliquot measured the percentage of naive CD45RAhigh/CD27high T cells.

This TCR was sampled from a woman in her twenties or thirties in good health. Sequencing was carried out using blood. This sequence uses TRBV20-1 and TRBJ1-2; too little of a D gene remains to name it. The base sequence is TGCAGTGCTAGTCGGCTTAACTATGGCTACACCTTC. Translation gives CSASRLNYGYTF.